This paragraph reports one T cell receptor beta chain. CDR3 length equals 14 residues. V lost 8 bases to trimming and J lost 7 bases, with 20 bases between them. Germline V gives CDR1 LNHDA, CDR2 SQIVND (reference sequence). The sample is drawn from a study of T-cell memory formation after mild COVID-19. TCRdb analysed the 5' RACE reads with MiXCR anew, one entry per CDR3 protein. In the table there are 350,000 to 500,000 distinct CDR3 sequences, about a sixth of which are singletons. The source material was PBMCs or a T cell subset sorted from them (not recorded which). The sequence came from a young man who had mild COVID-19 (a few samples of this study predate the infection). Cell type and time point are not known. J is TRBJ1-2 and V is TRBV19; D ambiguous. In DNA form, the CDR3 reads TGTGCCAGTGAGAAGACCAGCAGTGTCAGTGGCTACACCTTC. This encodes CASEKTSSVSGYTF.